This TCR beta chain was captured in a study of CD8 T cells in ankylosing spondylitis. Losses at the gene ends were 3 bases for V and 5 bases for J; bases not matched to a gene: 10. Germline V lookup: CDR1 DFQATT, CDR2 SNEGSKA (reference sequence). CDR3 length: 15 amino acids. With molecular barcodes, quantitative 5'-RACE was used to make the TCR beta libraries. TCRdb ran MiXCR on the 5' RACE reads and lists one entry per CDR3 protein. The sample contains some 29,000 distinct CDR3 sequences, roughly 6.8% of which appear only once. This clonotype was picked up many times. The chain couples TRBV20-1 to TRBJ2-7; 10 nucleotides line up with TRBD2. This sequence was found in a male donor with ankylosing spondylitis or in good health (not recorded which). The specimen was blood, either unsorted or a sorted T cell fraction (not recorded which). CDR3 protein: CSARRIAGGSDEQYF. The CDR3 DNA reads TGCAGTGCTAGGCGAATAGCGGGAGGTTCCGACGAGCAGTACTTC.